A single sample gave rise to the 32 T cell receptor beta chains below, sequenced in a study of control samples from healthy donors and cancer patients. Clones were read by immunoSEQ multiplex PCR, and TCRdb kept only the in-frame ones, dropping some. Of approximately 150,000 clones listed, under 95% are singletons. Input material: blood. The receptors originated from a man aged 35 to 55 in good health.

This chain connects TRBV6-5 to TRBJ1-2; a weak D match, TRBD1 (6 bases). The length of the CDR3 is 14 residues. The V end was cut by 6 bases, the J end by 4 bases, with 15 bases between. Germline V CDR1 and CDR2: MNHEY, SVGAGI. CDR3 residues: CASSPQQGSYGYTF. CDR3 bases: TGTGCCAGCAGCCCACAACAGGGTTCCTATGGCTACACCTTC.

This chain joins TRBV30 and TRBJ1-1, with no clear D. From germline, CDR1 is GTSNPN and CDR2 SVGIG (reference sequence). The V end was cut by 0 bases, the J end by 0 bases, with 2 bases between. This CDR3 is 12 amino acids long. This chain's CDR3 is CAWSVVNTEAFF. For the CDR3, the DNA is TGTGCCTGGAGTGTAGTGAACACTGAAGCTTTCTTT.

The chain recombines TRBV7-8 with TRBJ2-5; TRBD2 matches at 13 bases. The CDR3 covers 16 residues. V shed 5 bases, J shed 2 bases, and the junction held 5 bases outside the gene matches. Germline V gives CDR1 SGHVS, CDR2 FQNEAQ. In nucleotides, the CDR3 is TGTGCCAGCAGCCCGGGGACTAGCGGGGCTCAAGAGACCCAGTACTTC. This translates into CASSPGTSGAQETQYF.

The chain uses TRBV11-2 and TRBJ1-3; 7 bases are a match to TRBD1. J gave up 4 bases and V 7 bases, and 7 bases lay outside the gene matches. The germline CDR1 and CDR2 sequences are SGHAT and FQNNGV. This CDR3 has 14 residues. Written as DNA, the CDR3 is TGTGCCAGCATCGATGAGGGGGCCGGAAACACCATATATTTT. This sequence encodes CASIDEGAGNTIYF.

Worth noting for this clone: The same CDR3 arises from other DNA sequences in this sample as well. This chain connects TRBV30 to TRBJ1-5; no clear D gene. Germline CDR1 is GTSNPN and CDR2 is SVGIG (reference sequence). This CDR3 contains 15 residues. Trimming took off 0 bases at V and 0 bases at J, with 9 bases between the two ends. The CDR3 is CAWSVRGNSNQPQHF. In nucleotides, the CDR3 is TGTGCCTGGAGTGTTCGGGGTAATAGCAATCAGCCCCAGCATTTT.

Here the CDR3 DNA reads TGTGCCAGCAGCTTGGTCGGGAATGAAAAACTGTTTTTT. It yields the protein CASSLVGNEKLFF. This rearrangement joins TRBV5-6 to TRBJ1-4; D gene ambiguous. Looked up from germline, CDR1 is SGHDT and CDR2 is YYEEEE. The V and J ends lost 0 bases and 5 bases respectively, with 5 bases between them. The CDR3 spans 13 residues.

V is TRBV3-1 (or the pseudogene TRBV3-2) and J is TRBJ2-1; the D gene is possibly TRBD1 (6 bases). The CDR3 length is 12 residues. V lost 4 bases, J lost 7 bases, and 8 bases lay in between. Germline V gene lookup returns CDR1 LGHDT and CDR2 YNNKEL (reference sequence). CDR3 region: CASSRRGNEQFF. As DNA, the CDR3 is TGTGCCAGCAGCCGCAGGGGAAATGAGCAGTTCTTC.

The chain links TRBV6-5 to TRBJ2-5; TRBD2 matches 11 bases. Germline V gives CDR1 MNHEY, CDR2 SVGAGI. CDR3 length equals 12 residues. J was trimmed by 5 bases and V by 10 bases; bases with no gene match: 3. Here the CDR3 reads CATRTSGETQYF. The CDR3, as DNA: TGTGCCACCCGGACTAGCGGGGAGACCCAGTACTTC.

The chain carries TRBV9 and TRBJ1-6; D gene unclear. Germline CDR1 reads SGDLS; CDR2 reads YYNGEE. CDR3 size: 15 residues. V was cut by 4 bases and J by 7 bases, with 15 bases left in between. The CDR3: CASSTQSAGNSPLHF. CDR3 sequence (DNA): TGTGCCAGCAGCACCCAATCAGCAGGCAATTCACCCCTCCACTTT.

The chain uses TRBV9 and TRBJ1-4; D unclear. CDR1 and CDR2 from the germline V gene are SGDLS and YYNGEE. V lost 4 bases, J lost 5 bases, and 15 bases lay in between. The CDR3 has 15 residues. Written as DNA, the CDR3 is TGTGCCAGCAGCCCAGGCAGTGCCTTGAATGAAAAACTGTTTTTT. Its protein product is CASSPGSALNEKLFF.

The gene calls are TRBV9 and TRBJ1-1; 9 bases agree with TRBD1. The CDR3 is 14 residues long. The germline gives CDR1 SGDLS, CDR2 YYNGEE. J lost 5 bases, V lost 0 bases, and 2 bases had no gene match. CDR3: CASSVGDRGTEAFF. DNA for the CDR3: TGTGCCAGCAGCGTAGGAGACAGGGGGACTGAAGCTTTCTTT.

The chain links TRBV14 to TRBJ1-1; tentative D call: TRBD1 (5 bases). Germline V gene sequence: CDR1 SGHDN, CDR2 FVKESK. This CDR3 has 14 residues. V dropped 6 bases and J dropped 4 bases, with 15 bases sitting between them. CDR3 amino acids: CASRGPLGGTEAFF. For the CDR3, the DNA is TGTGCCAGCAGGGGACCTCTTGGGGGCACTGAAGCTTTCTTT.

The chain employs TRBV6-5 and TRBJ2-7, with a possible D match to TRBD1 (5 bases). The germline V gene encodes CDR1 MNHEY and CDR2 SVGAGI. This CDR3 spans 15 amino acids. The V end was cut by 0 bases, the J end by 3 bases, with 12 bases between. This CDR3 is CASSYSDRGLYEQYF. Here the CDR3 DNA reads TGTGCCAGCAGTTACTCTGATAGGGGTCTCTACGAGCAGTACTTC.

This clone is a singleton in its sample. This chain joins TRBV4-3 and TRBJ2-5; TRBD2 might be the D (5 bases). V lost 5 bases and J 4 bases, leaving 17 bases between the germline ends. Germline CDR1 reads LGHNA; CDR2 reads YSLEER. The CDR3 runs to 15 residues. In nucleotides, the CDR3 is TGCGCCAGCAGCAGAGGGAGAGGAGTAGGAGAGACCCAGTACTTC. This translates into CASSRGRGVGETQYF.

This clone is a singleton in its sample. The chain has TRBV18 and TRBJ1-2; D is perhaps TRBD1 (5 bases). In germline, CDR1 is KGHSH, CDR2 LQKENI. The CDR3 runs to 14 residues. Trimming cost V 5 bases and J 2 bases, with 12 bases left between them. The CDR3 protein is CASSEGLSNYGYTF. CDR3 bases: TGTGCCAGCTCAGAGGGACTGTCGAACTATGGCTACACCTTC.

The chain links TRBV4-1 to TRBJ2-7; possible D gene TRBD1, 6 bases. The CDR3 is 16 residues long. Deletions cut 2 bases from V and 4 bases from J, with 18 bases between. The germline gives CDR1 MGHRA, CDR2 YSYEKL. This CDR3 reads CASSQPTTGRGYEQYF. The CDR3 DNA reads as TGCGCCAGCAGCCAACCTACGACAGGAAGGGGATACGAGCAGTACTTC.

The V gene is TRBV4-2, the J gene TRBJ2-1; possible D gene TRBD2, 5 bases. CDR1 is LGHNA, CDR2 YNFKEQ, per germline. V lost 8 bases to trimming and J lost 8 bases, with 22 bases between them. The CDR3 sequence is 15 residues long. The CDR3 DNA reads TGTGCCAGCTCCGCCGGGCCCTCTAGGAGGTATGAGCAGTTCTTC. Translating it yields CASSAGPSRRYEQFF.

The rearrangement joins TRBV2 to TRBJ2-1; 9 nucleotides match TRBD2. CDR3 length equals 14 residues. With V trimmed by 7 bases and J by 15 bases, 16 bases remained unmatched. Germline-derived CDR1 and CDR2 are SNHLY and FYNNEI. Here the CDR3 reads CASTIDDAGGIGFF. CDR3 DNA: TGTGCCAGCACTATAGACGATGCGGGGGGGATCGGGTTCTTC. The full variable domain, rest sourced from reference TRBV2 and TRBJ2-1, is EPEVTQTPSHQVTQMGQEVILRCVPISNHLYFYWYRQILGQKVEFLVSFYNNEISEKSEIFDDQFSVERPDGSNFTLKIRSTKLEDSAMYFCASTIDDAGGIGFFGPGTRLTVL.

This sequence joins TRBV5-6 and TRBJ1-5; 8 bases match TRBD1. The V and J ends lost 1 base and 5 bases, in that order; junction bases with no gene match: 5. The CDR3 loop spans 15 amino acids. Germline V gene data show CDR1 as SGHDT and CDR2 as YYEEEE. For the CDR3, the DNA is TGTGCCAGCAGCTTGAGACAGGGACAGGATCAGCCCCAGCATTTT. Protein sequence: CASSLRQGQDQPQHF.

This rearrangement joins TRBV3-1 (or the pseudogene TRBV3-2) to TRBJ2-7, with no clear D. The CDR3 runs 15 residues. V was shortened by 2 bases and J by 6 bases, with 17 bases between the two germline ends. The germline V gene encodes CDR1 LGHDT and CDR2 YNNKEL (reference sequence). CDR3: CASSQLWAGSLEQYF. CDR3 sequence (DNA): TGTGCCAGCAGCCAACTTTGGGCAGGTAGTCTCGAGCAGTACTTC.

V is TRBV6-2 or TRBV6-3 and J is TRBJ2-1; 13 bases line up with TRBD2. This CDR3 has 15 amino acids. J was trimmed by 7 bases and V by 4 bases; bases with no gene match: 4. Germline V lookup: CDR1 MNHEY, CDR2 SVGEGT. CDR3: CASSFGLAGANEQFF. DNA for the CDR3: TGTGCCAGCAGTTTCGGACTAGCGGGAGCAAATGAGCAGTTCTTC.

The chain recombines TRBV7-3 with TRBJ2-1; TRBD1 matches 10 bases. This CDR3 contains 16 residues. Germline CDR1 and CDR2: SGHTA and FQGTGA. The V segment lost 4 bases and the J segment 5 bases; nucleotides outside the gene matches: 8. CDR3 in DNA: TGTGCCAGCAGCTCAGAAGACAGGGGGCTGAACAATGAGCAGTTCTTC. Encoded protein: CASSSEDRGLNNEQFF.

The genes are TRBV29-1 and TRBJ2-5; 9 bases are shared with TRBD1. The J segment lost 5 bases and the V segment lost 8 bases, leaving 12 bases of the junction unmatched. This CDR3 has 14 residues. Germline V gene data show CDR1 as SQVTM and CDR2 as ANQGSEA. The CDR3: CSSALGTGSETQYF. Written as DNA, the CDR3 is TGCAGCTCCGCGCTAGGGACAGGGTCGGAGACCCAGTACTTC.

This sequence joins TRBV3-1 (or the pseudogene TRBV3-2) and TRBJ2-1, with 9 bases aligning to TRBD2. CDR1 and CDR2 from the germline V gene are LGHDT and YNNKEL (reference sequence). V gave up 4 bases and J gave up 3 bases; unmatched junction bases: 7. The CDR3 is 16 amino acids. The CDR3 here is CASSLETSGYYNEQFF. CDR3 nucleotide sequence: TGTGCCAGCAGCCTCGAGACTAGCGGCTACTACAATGAGCAGTTCTTC.

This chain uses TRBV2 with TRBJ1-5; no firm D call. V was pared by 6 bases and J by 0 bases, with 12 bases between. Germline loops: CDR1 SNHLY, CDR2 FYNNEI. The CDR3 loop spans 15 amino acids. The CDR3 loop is CASRDDTHSNQPQHF. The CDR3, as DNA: TGTGCCAGCAGGGACGACACCCATAGCAATCAGCCCCAGCATTTT.

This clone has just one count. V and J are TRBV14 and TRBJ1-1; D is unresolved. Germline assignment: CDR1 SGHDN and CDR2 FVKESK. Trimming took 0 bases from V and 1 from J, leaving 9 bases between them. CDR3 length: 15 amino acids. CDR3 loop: CASSQDQDWNTEAFF. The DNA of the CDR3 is TGTGCCAGCAGCCAAGATCAGGACTGGAACACTGAAGCTTTCTTT.

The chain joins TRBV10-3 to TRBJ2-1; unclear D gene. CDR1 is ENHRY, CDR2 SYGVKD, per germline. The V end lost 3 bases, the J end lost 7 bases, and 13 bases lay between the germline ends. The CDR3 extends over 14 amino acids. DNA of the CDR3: TGTGCCATCAGTGAAGAACAGTCAGGTAATGAGCAGTTCTTC. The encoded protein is CAISEEQSGNEQFF.

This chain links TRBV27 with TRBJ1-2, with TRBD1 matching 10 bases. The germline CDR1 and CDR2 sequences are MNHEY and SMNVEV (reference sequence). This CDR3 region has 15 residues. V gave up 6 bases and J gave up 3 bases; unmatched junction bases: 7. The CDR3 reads CASSRDRGRDYGYTF. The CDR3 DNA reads TGTGCCAGCAGCCGGGACAGGGGAAGGGACTATGGCTACACCTTC.

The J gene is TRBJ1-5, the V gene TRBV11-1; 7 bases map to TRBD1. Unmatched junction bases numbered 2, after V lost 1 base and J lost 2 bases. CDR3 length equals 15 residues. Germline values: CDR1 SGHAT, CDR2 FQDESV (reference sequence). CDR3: CASSLDTGGNQPQHF. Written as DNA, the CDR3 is TGTGCCAGCAGCTTAGATACAGGGGGCAATCAGCCCCAGCATTTT.

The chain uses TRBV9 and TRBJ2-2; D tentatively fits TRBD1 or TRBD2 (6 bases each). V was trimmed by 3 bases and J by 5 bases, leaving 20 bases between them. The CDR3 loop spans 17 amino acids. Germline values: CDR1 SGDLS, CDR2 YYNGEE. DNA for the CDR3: TGTGCCAGCAGCGGGGGGGACAACCTCGGAAGGACCGGGGAGCTGTTTTTT. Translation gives CASSGGDNLGRTGELFF.

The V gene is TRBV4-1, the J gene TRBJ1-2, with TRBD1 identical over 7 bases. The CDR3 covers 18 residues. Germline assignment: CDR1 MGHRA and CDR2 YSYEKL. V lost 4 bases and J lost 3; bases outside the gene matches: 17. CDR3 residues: CASSPIQPRAGGDYGYTF. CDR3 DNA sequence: TGCGCCAGCAGCCCGATACAACCTAGGGCAGGGGGGGACTATGGCTACACCTTC.

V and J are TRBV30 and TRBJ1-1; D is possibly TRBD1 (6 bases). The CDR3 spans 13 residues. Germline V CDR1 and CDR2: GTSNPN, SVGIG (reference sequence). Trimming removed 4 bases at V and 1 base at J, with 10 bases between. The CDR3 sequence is CAWTRDKNTEAFF. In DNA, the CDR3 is TGTGCCTGGACTAGGGACAAGAACACTGAAGCTTTCTTT.